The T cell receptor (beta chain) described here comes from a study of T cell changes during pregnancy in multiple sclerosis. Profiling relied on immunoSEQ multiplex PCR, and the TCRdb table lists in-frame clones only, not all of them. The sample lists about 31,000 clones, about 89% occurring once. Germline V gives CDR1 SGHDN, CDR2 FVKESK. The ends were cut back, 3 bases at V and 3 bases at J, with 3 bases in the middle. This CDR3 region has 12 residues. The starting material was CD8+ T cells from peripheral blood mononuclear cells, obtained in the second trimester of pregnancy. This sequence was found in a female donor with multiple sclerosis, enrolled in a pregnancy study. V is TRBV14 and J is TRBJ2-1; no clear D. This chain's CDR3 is CASSHSYNEQFF. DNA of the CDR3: TGTGCCAGCAGCCACAGCTACAATGAGCAGTTCTTC.